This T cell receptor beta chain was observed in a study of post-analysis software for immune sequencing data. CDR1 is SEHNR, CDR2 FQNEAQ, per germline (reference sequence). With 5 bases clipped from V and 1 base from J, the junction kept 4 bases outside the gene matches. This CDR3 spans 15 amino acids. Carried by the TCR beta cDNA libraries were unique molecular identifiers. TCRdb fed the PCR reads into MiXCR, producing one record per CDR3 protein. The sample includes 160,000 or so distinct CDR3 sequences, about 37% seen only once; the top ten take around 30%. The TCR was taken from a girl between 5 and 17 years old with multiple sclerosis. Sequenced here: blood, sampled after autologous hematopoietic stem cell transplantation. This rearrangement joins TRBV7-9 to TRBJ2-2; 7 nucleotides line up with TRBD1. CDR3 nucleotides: TGTGCCAGCAGCCCGGGACAGAGGAACACCGGGGAGCTGTTTTTT. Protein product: CASSPGQRNTGELFF.